These T cell receptor beta chains were read from a single sample in a study of OX40 agonist ivuxolimab in advanced cancers. The protocol was immunoSEQ multiplex PCR, while the TCRdb copy is restricted to in-frame clones and leaves out a portion. This sample has some 26,000 clones, with about four fifths found just once. The sequenced sample was CD4+ or CD8+ T cells sorted from blood, obtained in a trial of the OX40 agonist ivuxolimab. The receptors come from an adult with an advanced solid tumor such as melanoma, head and neck, liver or kidney cancer. The CDR3 runs from the conserved cysteine through the conserved F or W. Fields, in order: D gene, V gene, J gene, clone size, CDR3 protein, CDR3 DNA. The D gene is left open where the match is weak. Size is omitted from some rows. Given values are once, few, many or a class for expanded clones.

.	TRBV6-1	TRBJ1-5	.	CASSERGGSGNQPQHF	TGTGCCAGCAGTGAACGTGGTGGGTCAGGAAACCAGCCCCAGCATTTT
.	TRBV4-1	TRBJ2-6	.	CASSQDLGQPAYGANVLTF	TGCGCCAGCAGCCAAGATCTCGGGCAGCCAGCGTATGGGGCCAACGTCCTGACTTTC
.	TRBV14	TRBJ1-4	.	CASSQVGDANEKLFF	TGTGCCAGCAGCCAAGTTGGAGACGCCAATGAAAAACTGTTTTTT
.	TRBV9	TRBJ2-1	once	CASTVGGSWNEQFF	TGTGCCAGCACCGTGGGGGGTTCCTGGAACGAGCAGTTCTTC
.	TRBV9	TRBJ2-2	few	CASSANTGELFF	TGTGCCAGCAGCGCAAACACCGGGGAGCTGTTTTTT
.	TRBV6-1	TRBJ2-7	once	CASSDSYEQYF	TGTGCCAGCAGCGATAGCTACGAGCAGTACTTC
.	TRBV27	TRBJ2-3	.	CASSPFQGSTDTQYF	TGTGCCAGCAGCCCATTTCAGGGCAGCACAGATACGCAGTATTTT
.	TRBV2	TRBJ1-2	.	CASSEAWTATGYTF	TGTGCCAGCAGTGAAGCCTGGACAGCTACTGGCTACACCTTC
.	TRBV7-6	TRBJ1-1	.	CASSLDFSYTEAFF	TGTGCCAGCAGCTTAGATTTTTCGTACACTGAAGCTTTCTTT
.	TRBV25-1	TRBJ1-6	.	CASSEGKWNSPLHF	TGTGCCAGCAGTGAAGGGAAGTGGAATTCACCCCTCCACTTT
TRBD1	TRBV6-5	TRBJ1-1	few	CASSYGTGLNTEAFF	TGTGCCAGCAGTTACGGGACAGGGTTGAACACTGAAGCTTTCTTT
.	TRBV7-9	TRBJ2-5	once	CASSLVRQETQYF	TGTGCCAGCAGCTTAGTTCGACAAGAGACCCAGTACTTC
.	TRBV30	TRBJ1-6	.	CAWKLGSPLHF	TGTGCCTGGAAACTGGGTTCACCCCTCCACTTT
.	TRBV28	TRBJ1-6	.	CASRNNNSPLHF	TGTGCCAGCAGAAATAATAATTCACCCCTCCACTTT
.	TRBV7-9	TRBJ2-7	.	CASSHWAGDEQYF	TGTGCCAGCAGCCACTGGGCCGGAGACGAGCAGTACTTC
TRBD2	TRBV29-1	TRBJ2-1	once	CSVTRGAYNEQFF	TGCAGCGTCACACGGGGGGCCTACAATGAGCAGTTCTTC
.	TRBV28	TRBJ2-3	once	CATSARDTDTQYF	TGTGCCACCTCCGCGAGGGACACAGATACGCAGTATTTT
.	TRBV4-2	TRBJ1-1	.	CASSQGGDLNTEAFF	TGTGCCAGCAGCCAAGGTGGGGACTTGAACACTGAAGCTTTCTTT
.	TRBV15	TRBJ1-5	once	CATSSEPDSQHF	TGTGCCACCAGCAGCGAACCGGACAGCCAGCATTTT
.	TRBV19	TRBJ2-7	.	CASTLGWDGPYEQYF	TGTGCCAGTACCCTAGGGTGGGACGGACCCTACGAGCAGTACTTC
.	TRBV7-9	TRBJ2-1	.	CASSLILGQGPYNEQFF	TGTGCCAGCAGCTTAATCCTAGGGCAGGGGCCCTACAATGAGCAGTTCTTC
.	TRBV29-1	TRBJ2-1	.	CSVEDAYNEQFF	TGCAGCGTTGAGGACGCTTACAATGAGCAGTTCTTC
TRBD2	TRBV19	TRBJ2-1	few	CASSSSSGRLQFF	TGTGCCAGTAGTTCCTCTAGCGGGAGATTGCAGTTCTTC
TRBD1	TRBV10-1	TRBJ2-7	.	CASSGDREGYPYEQYF	TGCGCCAGCAGTGGGGACAGGGAAGGGTATCCCTACGAGCAGTACTTC
TRBD1	TRBV20-1	TRBJ2-7	.	CSAKTGAAQYF	TGCAGTGCAAAAACAGGGGCAGCGCAGTACTTC
.	TRBV5-6	TRBJ1-1	.	CASSLAILTANTEAFF	TGTGCCAGCAGCTTGGCCATCTTGACGGCGAACACTGAAGCTTTCTTT
.	TRBV19	TRBJ2-1	once	CASAPRGNEQFF	TGTGCCAGCGCTCCCCGGGGGAATGAGCAGTTCTTC
TRBD1	TRBV15	TRBJ1-1	once	CATSRQTGGSEAFF	TGTGCCACCAGCAGACAGACAGGGGGTAGTGAAGCTTTCTTT
TRBD2	TRBV7-6	TRBJ2-7	.	CASSSGLAGASYEQYF	TGTGCCAGCAGTTCGGGCCTAGCGGGAGCGTCCTACGAGCAGTACTTC
.	TRBV14	TRBJ2-7	.	CASSQGHEQYF	TGTGCCAGCAGCCAAGGGCACGAGCAGTACTTC
TRBD1	TRBV30	TRBJ2-7	few	CAWSTGTGDYEQYF	TGTGCCTGGAGTACCGGGACAGGGGACTACGAGCAGTACTTC
TRBD2	TRBV28	TRBJ2-7	.	CASSTLAGARYEQYF	TGTGCCAGCAGTACCCTAGCGGGAGCTAGGTACGAGCAGTACTTC
.	TRBV30	TRBJ2-6	.	CAWTTGTSGANVLTF	TGTGCCTGGACTACAGGGACCTCTGGGGCCAACGTCCTGACTTTC
.	TRBV11-2	TRBJ2-1	.	CASSLVASTNEQFF	TGTGCCAGCAGCTTAGTAGCCTCCACCAATGAGCAGTTCTTC
TRBD2	TRBV6-1	TRBJ2-5	.	CASSLERGGPKTQYF	TGTGCCAGCAGTTTAGAGCGGGGGGGCCCAAAGACCCAGTACTTC
.	TRBV7-3	TRBJ1-2	.	CASSYKTYGYTF	TGTGCCAGCAGTTACAAAACCTATGGCTACACCTTC
.	TRBV15	TRBJ2-3	.	CATSRDGDRRPDTQYF	TGTGCCACCAGCAGAGATGGGGACCGCCGCCCAGATACGCAGTATTTT
TRBD2	TRBV27	TRBJ2-5	.	CASSFTAGAGETQYF	TGTGCCAGCAGTTTCACCGCGGGAGCGGGAGAGACCCAGTACTTC
TRBD1	TRBV7-9	TRBJ1-4	.	CASSLPRDRTNEKLFF	TGTGCCAGCAGCTTGCCCCGGGACAGGACTAATGAAAAACTGTTTTTT
TRBD1	TRBV7-9	TRBJ2-1	few	CASAGTGFYNEQFF	TGTGCCAGCGCCGGGACAGGGTTTTACAATGAGCAGTTCTTC
.	TRBV28	TRBJ2-7	.	CASSLKSWEQYF	TGTGCCAGCAGTCTCAAATCCTGGGAGCAGTACTTC
TRBD1	TRBV7-8	TRBJ2-7	many	CASSPTGDRVAYEQYF	TGTGCCAGCAGCCCTACCGGGGACAGGGTCGCCTACGAGCAGTACTTC
.	TRBV19	TRBJ2-5	.	CASSKQGTTRETQYF	TGTGCCAGTAGTAAACAGGGTACGACCCGAGAGACCCAGTACTTC
.	TRBV25-1	TRBJ2-2	.	CASGGPNTGELFF	TGTGCCAGCGGGGGTCCTAACACCGGGGAGCTGTTTTTT
.	TRBV7-3	TRBJ1-1	.	CASSLERGALRDTEAFF	TGTGCCAGCAGCTTAGAGAGAGGGGCGTTGCGGGACACTGAAGCTTTCTTT
.	TRBV2	TRBJ2-1	.	CASVGTGIYNEQFF	TGTGCCAGCGTCGGCACAGGTATATACAATGAGCAGTTCTTC
.	TRBV5-3	TRBJ1-2	.	CARSLARGYGYTF	TGTGCCAGAAGCTTGGCCAGGGGCTATGGCTACACCTTC
.	TRBV2	TRBJ1-4	.	CASSEVDRGSYEKLFF	TGTGCCAGCAGTGAAGTTGATAGGGGCTCGTATGAAAAACTGTTTTTT
TRBD1	TRBV7-6	TRBJ1-1	.	CASSPRQGVMNTEAFF	TGTGCCAGCAGCCCCCGACAGGGGGTAATGAACACTGAAGCTTTCTTT
.	TRBV29-1	TRBJ2-3	few	CSNYGTPSTDTQYF	TGCAGCAACTACGGGACACCGAGCACAGATACGCAGTATTTT
TRBD2	TRBV9	TRBJ2-1	.	CASTLSGNGYNEQFF	TGTGCCAGCACCCTTAGCGGGAACGGTTACAATGAGCAGTTCTTC
.	TRBV7-3	TRBJ1-4	.	CASSLSGATNEKLFF	TGTGCCAGCAGCTTATCAGGGGCAACTAATGAAAAACTGTTTTTT
.	TRBV5-1	TRBJ2-7	.	CASSNNYEQYF	TGCGCCAGCAGCAACAACTACGAGCAGTACTTC